Listed below are T cell receptor beta chains from one sample, sequenced in a study of cytomegalovirus exposure and HLA in healthy donors. Libraries were prepared by immunoSEQ multiplex PCR; TCRdb keeps only in-frame clonotypes and omits some of them. Among 150,000 or so clones listed, roughly four fifths were seen once. The sample was PBMCs. These receptors were taken from a man aged 18 to 35 in good health and CMV-seropositive. The CDR3 runs from the conserved cysteine through the conserved F or W. Each record gives: clone size, J gene, V gene, D gene, CDR3 DNA, CDR3 protein. The D gene is left open where the match is weak. A row's size may be missing; if present it is once, few, many or a size class.

NA,TRBJ2-1,TRBV9,TRBD2,TGTGCCAGCAGCGTAGAGGGACTAGCGGACTACAATGAGCAGTTCTTC,CASSVEGLADYNEQFF
NA,TRBJ2-5,TRBV6-5,TRBD1,TGTGCCAGCAGCTGGGACAGGGGGCGCGAGACCCAGTACTTC,CASSWDRGRETQYF
few,TRBJ2-7,TRBV30,NA,TGTGCCTGGAGTGTTTCAGGGGTCCCATACGAGCAGTACTTC,CAWSVSGVPYEQYF
NA,TRBJ1-3,TRBV4-1,NA,TGCGCCAGCAGCCAAGATTGGGGCGCGGGAAACACCATATATTTT,CASSQDWGAGNTIYF
NA,TRBJ1-3,TRBV5-6,TRBD1,TGTGCCAGCAGCTCCCCTACGGACAGGGGGGCTGGAAACACCATATATTTT,CASSSPTDRGAGNTIYF
NA,TRBJ2-2,TRBV5-1,TRBD1,TGCGCCAGCAGCTTGGCGGGACAGACTAACACCGGGGAGCTGTTTTTT,CASSLAGQTNTGELFF
NA,TRBJ1-1,TRBV7-9,NA,TGTTCCAGCAGCTTAACAGAAACCGTAACTCCCACTGAAGCTTTCTTT,CSSSLTETVTPTEAFF
NA,TRBJ2-7,TRBV5-5,TRBD2,TGTGCCAGCAGCTCCCGGACTAGCGGAACTCTCAGCTCCTACGAGCAGTACTTC,CASSSRTSGTLSSYEQYF
NA,TRBJ2-7,TRBV7-2,NA,TGTGCCAGCAGCCAACTGTACGAGCAGTACTTC,CASSQLYEQYF
NA,TRBJ2-7,TRBV5-4,TRBD2,TGTGCCAGCAGCTCCGAACTTGCGGCGGGGGGATACCAGCAGTACTTC,CASSSELAAGGYQQYF
NA,TRBJ2-1,TRBV27,TRBD2,TGTGCCAGCAGTTCCCCGAAGCGGGAGGGCCATAATGAGCAGTTCTTC,CASSSPKREGHNEQFF
NA,TRBJ2-7,TRBV27,NA,TGTGCCAGCAGTTTCCCCGGTCACGAGCAGTACTTC,CASSFPGHEQYF
NA,TRBJ2-7,TRBV6-1,TRBD1,TGTGCCAGCAGTGTTCCGGGACAGGGATATAGGGAGCAGTACTTC,CASSVPGQGYREQYF
NA,TRBJ2-5,TRBV27,TRBD2,TGTGCCAGCAGTTCCTTAGCGGGACGGAAGGGAGAGACCCAGTACTTC,CASSSLAGRKGETQYF
NA,TRBJ2-6,TRBV19,NA,TGTGCCAGTAGGGCGGACAGCTCTGGGGCCAACGTCCTGACTTTC,CASRADSSGANVLTF
NA,TRBJ2-7,TRBV4-1,TRBD2,TGCGCCAGCAGCCAAGTCCCGGGACTAGCGGGACCCTTCAGCTACGAGCAGTACTTC,CASSQVPGLAGPFSYEQYF
NA,TRBJ2-1,TRBV9,TRBD2,TGTGCCAGCAGCGCAGAACTAGCGAATGAGCAGTTCTTC,CASSAELANEQFF
few,TRBJ2-7,TRBV7-8,TRBD1,TGTGCCAGCAGCCCGACCCCGGGACAGGGCTACGAGCAGTACTTC,CASSPTPGQGYEQYF
NA,TRBJ2-7,TRBV10-2,NA,TGCGCCAGCAGTGGAGGGTACGAGCAGTACTTC,CASSGGYEQYF
NA,TRBJ1-4,TRBV7-9,NA,TGTGCCAGCAGCTTGGACAGAACCAATGAAAAACTGTTTTTT,CASSLDRTNEKLFF
NA,TRBJ2-7,TRBV28,NA,TGTGCCAGCAGTAACGTGGACTATACCTACGAGCAGTACTTC,CASSNVDYTYEQYF
NA,TRBJ2-5,TRBV28,NA,TGTGCCAGCAGTCCTTCGCAACTCCAAATGGGGCAGTATAGAGAGACCCAGTACTTC,CASSPSQLQMGQYRETQYF
NA,TRBJ1-1,TRBV6-5,NA,TGTGCCAGCAGTCCCGGGGGGGGGAACACTGAAGCTTTCTTT,CASSPGGGNTEAFF
NA,TRBJ1-1,TRBV6-5,NA,TGTGCCAGCACTCGGACAGACAACACTGAAGCTTTCTTT,CASTRTDNTEAFF
once,TRBJ2-1,TRBV6-5,TRBD1,TGTGCCAGCAGCCCTGGACAGGGAAACGTTGAGCAGTTCTTC,CASSPGQGNVEQFF
NA,TRBJ2-3,TRBV29-1,TRBD2,TGCATCCTTTTAAGCGGGAGATGTACGCAGTATTTT,CILLSGRCTQYF
NA,TRBJ2-7,TRBV5-6,TRBD2,TGTGCCAGCAGCCTCGGACTAGCGGGAGAGGAGCAGTACTTC,CASSLGLAGEEQYF
few,TRBJ2-7,TRBV19,NA,TGTGCCAGTAGTATAGAACAGGGAACCCCGCCGTACGAGCAGTACTTC,CASSIEQGTPPYEQYF
NA,TRBJ2-3,TRBV6-1,TRBD2,TGTGCCAGCTCGCAGCGGGAGGGCACAGATACGCAGTATTTT,CASSQREGTDTQYF
NA,TRBJ2-7,TRBV6-5,NA,TGTGCCAGCTGGCGGGCAGGGGAAAGCTACGAGCAGTACTTC,CASWRAGESYEQYF
NA,TRBJ2-1,TRBV5-1,TRBD1,TGCGCAACCTCCGGGACAGGGAATTCCAATGAGCAGTTCTTC,CATSGTGNSNEQFF
NA,TRBJ2-5,TRBV5-4,NA,TGTGCCAGCAGCTTACAGGGTCGGGAGACCCAGTACTTC,CASSLQGRETQYF
NA,TRBJ1-1,TRBV28,NA,TGTGCCAGCAGTTCCCCGGACAGCTCTAATTCTGAAGCTTTCTTT,CASSSPDSSNSEAFF
NA,TRBJ2-3,TRBV7-2,TRBD1,TGTGCCAGCAGCCAGGGTGGGACAGGGGGTTATACGCAGTATTTT,CASSQGGTGGYTQYF
NA,TRBJ1-2,TRBV4-1,TRBD1,TGCGCCAGCAGCCAGCGAGACAGCCGGGACAGGAGCTATGGCTACACCTTC,CASSQRDSRDRSYGYTF
NA,TRBJ2-1,TRBV6-5,NA,TGTGCCAGCAGTGTCACAGGAAGGGAGCAGTTCTTC,CASSVTGREQFF
NA,TRBJ1-5,TRBV30,NA,TGTGCCTGGGGAAACCAGGGAAATCAGCCCCAGCATTTT,CAWGNQGNQPQHF
NA,TRBJ1-1,TRBV19,NA,TGTGCCAGTAATTACAGGGATCTTGGCACTGAAGCTTTCTTT,CASNYRDLGTEAFF
NA,TRBJ1-1,TRBV5-1,NA,TGCGCCAGCAGCTTGGAAGGTGGCCAGGGCAAAGATGAAGCTTTCTTT,CASSLEGGQGKDEAFF
few,TRBJ2-1,TRBV19,NA,TGTGCCAGTAGTATAGACAGGGCATTATCCAATGAGCAGTTCTTC,CASSIDRALSNEQFF
NA,TRBJ2-1,TRBV5-4,TRBD2,TGTGCCAGCAGCAGGGGACTAGCGGGAGTCTCCTACAATGAGCAGTTCTTC,CASSRGLAGVSYNEQFF
NA,TRBJ1-1,TRBV19,NA,TGTGCCAGTAGCATAGGGGGGGACACTGAAGCTTTCTTT,CASSIGGDTEAFF
NA,TRBJ1-1,TRBV6-5,NA,TGTGCCAGCAGTACAGGGTGGAGAACTGAAGCTTTCTTT,CASSTGWRTEAFF
NA,TRBJ1-5,TRBV7-8,NA,TGTGCCAGCAGCTTGGACCTGGCGGGTCAGCCCCAGCATTTT,CASSLDLAGQPQHF
NA,TRBJ2-7,TRBV29-1,TRBD1,TGCAGCATCAATACCGGACAGGGAGTGGCCGAGCAGTACTTC,CSINTGQGVAEQYF